This TCR beta chain was captured by sequencing in a study of control samples from healthy donors and cancer patients (dated by TCRdb to 2018 to 2020). Trimming costs V 8 bases and J 0 bases, and their ends lie 19 bases apart. Spanning cysteine to phenylalanine, the CDR3 consists of 15 amino acids. Only the CDR3 region is kept as DNA, spanning 45 bases read in frame from base 1. As encoded in the germline V gene (reference sequence), CDR1 is GTSNPN while CDR2 is SVGIG. Libraries came from the immunoSEQ multiplex PCR assay. TCRdb provides this immuneACCESS table in a form limited to in-frame rearrangements. Some clones are lacking; in checked studies, under half of them reflect an unresolved V gene, and why the rest are absent is not known. The table for this sample lists 80,000 to 85,000 clones; about 88% of them were counted only once. The biggest ten clones account for around 5.7% of the sample.

Worth noting for this clone: The target of this receptor is not known. Nothing much larger sits one base from this clone, and base qualities are not available.

This TCR was sampled from a woman aged 45-65 years in good health. The chain couples TRBV30 to TRBJ1-1; the best D guess is TRBD1, with 6 bases matching. The source material was blood. The nucleotide sequence reads TGTGCCGGACGCGACAGGTACACGTTGAACACTGAAGCTTTCTTT. This is translated as CAGRDRYTLNTEAFF.